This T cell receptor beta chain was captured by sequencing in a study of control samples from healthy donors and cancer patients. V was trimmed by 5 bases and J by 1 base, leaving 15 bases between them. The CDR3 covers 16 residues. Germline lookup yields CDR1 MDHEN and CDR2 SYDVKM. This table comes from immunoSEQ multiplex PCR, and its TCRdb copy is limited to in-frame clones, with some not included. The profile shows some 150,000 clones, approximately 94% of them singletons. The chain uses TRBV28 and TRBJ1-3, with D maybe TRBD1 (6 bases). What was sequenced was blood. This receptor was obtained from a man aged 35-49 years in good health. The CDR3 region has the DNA TGTGCCAGCAGTCCCCTCGACAGGTATTCTGGAAACACCATATATTTT. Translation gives CASSPLDRYSGNTIYF. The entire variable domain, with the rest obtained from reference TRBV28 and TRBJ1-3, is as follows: DVKVTQSSRYLVKRTGEKVFLECVQDMDHENMFWYRQDPGLGLRLIYFSYDVKMKEKGDIPEGYSVSREKKERFSLILESASTNQTSMYLCASSPLDRYSGNTIYFGEGSWLTVV.